This T cell receptor (beta chain) was captured by sequencing in a study of post-analysis software for immune sequencing data. The authors incorporated unique molecular identifiers into the TCR beta cDNA libraries. TCRdb redid the calling of the PCR reads with MiXCR, one entry per CDR3 protein. The data contain over 300,000 distinct CDR3 sequences, about a third of them singletons. Germline V gives CDR1 LGHDT, CDR2 YNNKEL (reference sequence). This CDR3 has 16 residues. The junction had 6 bases not matched to a gene; V was cut back by 0 bases and J by 4 bases. With regard to this clonotype: Its matching antigen is unknown.

Study-level findings and limits: Elevated frequency relative to controls characterized roughly 5 TRBV segments in patients, TRBV5-6, TRBV5-1 and TRBV20-1 among them.

This receptor was obtained from a girl aged 10 to 17 with multiple sclerosis. The gene calls are TRBV3-1 and TRBJ2-1; TRBD1 matches 7 bases. The sequenced material came from blood. DNA of the CDR3: TGTGCCAGCAGCCAAGATATGGGACAGATGTACAATGAGCAGTTCTTC. Its protein is CASSQDMGQMYNEQFF.